This is a list of T cell receptor beta chains from one sample in a study of cytomegalovirus exposure and HLA in healthy donors. Clones were read by immunoSEQ multiplex PCR, and TCRdb kept only the in-frame ones, dropping some. The table has approximately 130,000 clones, about 85% seen once. Sequences were obtained from PBMCs. These receptors were obtained from a boy aged 5 to 17 in good health and CMV-seronegative. Both conserved end residues are part of each CDR3. Size is stated for part of the rows, as once, few or many counts, or as a class when the clone is expanded.

NA | TRBJ1-1 | TRBV25-1 | CASMSRLNTEAFF
once | TRBJ1-2 | TRBV10-3 | CAISESYRGPLYGYTF
NA | TRBJ2-7 | TRBV7-9 | CSSSLTGQGGYEQYF
once | TRBJ1-2 | TRBV11-2 | CASSPLDRPNYGYTF
NA | NA | TRBV4-2 | CASSPSSGSRSEQYF
NA | TRBJ2-5 | TRBV4-2 | CASSQGSGNQETQYF
NA | TRBJ2-7 | TRBV6-5 | CASSKPGTYEQYF
NA | TRBJ2-1 | TRBV30 | CAWTSGSYNEQFF
NA | TRBJ2-3 | TRBV7-2 | CASRKLVVTDTQYF
NA | TRBJ1-2 | TRBV4-1 | CASSLTGTSNGYTF
NA | TRBJ2-1 | TRBV2 | CARGGTGPYNEQFF
NA | TRBJ2-5 | TRBV19 | CASSASGLAGAGRETQYF
NA | TRBJ1-2 | TRBV25-1 | CASSEGIGSGYPF
NA | TRBJ1-1 | TRBV5-1 | CASTKGQGGNTEAFF
NA | TRBJ1-4 | TRBV28 | CASSSPADRVGEKLFF